The 20 T cell receptor beta chains listed next were all sequenced from one sample in a study of T cell responses to AZD1222 COVID-19 vaccine. Only in-frame clones appear in the TCRdb table, and some are missing; sequencing was by immunoSEQ multiplex PCR. The sample records 25,000 to 35,000 clones, around 80% being singletons. Here the sequenced sample was peripheral blood, taken on day 0 of AZD1222 vaccination. The receptor set was obtained from an adult in good health.

This clone was recorded only once. The V and J genes are TRBV6-5 and TRBJ1-6; D is ambiguous. V lost 6 bases and J lost 7, with 16 bases in between. CDR3 length: 15 residues. Germline V gene lookup returns CDR1 MNHEY and CDR2 SVGAGI. The CDR3 here is CASRKSGMRNSPLHF. CDR3 sequence (DNA): TGTGCCAGCAGGAAGAGCGGGATGAGAAATTCACCCCTCCACTTT.

This rearrangement joins TRBV7-3 to TRBJ2-3, with TRBD1 matching 7 bases. The CDR3 is 15 amino acids. V trimming: 5 bases; J trimming: 2 bases; junction bases outside the gene matches: 7. Germline CDR1 and CDR2: SGHTA and FQGTGA. CDR3 in DNA: TGTGCCAGCAGCCACACGGGACAGAACACAGATACGCAGTATTTT. This encodes CASSHTGQNTDTQYF. The variable domain in full, with the rest retrieved from reference TRBV7-3 and TRBJ2-3, is GAGVSQTPSNKVTEKGKYVELRCDPISGHTALYWYRQSLGQGPEFLIYFQGTGAADDSGLPNDRFFAVRPEGSVSTLKIQRTERGDSAVYLCASSHTGQNTDTQYFGPGTRLTVL.

V usage is TRBV5-1 and J usage is TRBJ2-5; tentative D call: TRBD2 (5 bases). Germline V gives CDR1 SGHRS, CDR2 YFSETQ. Between the trimmed V and J ends, which lost 3 bases and 1 base, there was a span of 10 bases. CDR3 size: 14 residues. The CDR3 bases are TGCGCCAGCAGCTCTCAACTAGGCCAAGAGACCCAGTACTTC. Its protein is CASSSQLGQETQYF.

This clone was seen just once. V and J are TRBV11-2 and TRBJ2-6; D is uncertain. The ends were cut back, 8 bases at V and 0 bases at J, with 11 bases in the middle. The germline CDR1 and CDR2 sequences are SGHAT and FQNNGV. The CDR3 has 15 amino acids. The CDR3 here is CASDRRNSGANVLTF. In DNA, the CDR3 is TGTGCCAGCGACCGACGGAACTCTGGGGCCAACGTCCTGACTTTC.

The J gene is TRBJ2-1, the V gene TRBV29-1; 10 bases agree with TRBD2. This CDR3 has 17 residues. The germline CDR1 and CDR2 sequences are SQVTM and ANQGSEA. With V trimmed by 3 bases and J by 10 bases, 18 bases remained unmatched. CDR3 DNA: TGCAGCGTTGATCCCCCCAAAGGACTAGCGGATACTGGGGAGCAGTTCTTC. It is translated as CSVDPPKGLADTGEQFF.

This clone was recorded a few times. The rearrangement links TRBV5-4 to TRBJ2-1, with TRBD2 matching 10 bases. The CDR3 extends over 17 amino acids. The ends lost 2 bases at V and 1 base at J; junction bases unmatched: 6. Germline V gene data show CDR1 as SGHNT and CDR2 as YYREEE (reference sequence). The CDR3 coding sequence is TGTGCCAGCAGCTTATCTCGGACTAGCGGTTCCTACAATGAGCAGTTCTTC. Translated, it gives CASSLSRTSGSYNEQFF.

CDR3 loop: CASSPGGQLSYEQYF. Here the CDR3 DNA reads TGTGCCAGCAGCCCCGGGGGACAGCTTTCCTACGAGCAGTACTTC. The chain combines TRBV11-2 with TRBJ2-7; D is perhaps TRBD1 (7 bases). V shed 5 bases and J shed 1 base, with 15 bases lying between them. CDR1 SGHAT and CDR2 FQNNGV come from the germline V gene. The CDR3 covers 15 residues.

Only a few counts were recorded for this clone. The V call is TRBV24-1, the J call TRBJ1-1; D gene ambiguous. Trimming stripped 3 bases from V and 7 bases from J, with 8 bases between. This CDR3 comprises 12 residues. Germline lookup yields CDR1 KGHDR and CDR2 SFDVKD. CDR3 coding DNA: TGTGCCACCAGTGATCAAAAGGGTGAAGCTTTCTTT. This encodes CATSDQKGEAFF.

The rearrangement joins TRBV7-9 to TRBJ2-3, with TRBD2 identical over 8 bases. The CDR3 has 15 residues. Germline CDR1 SEHNR, CDR2 FQNEAQ (reference sequence). Germline trimming cut 6 bases from V and 8 bases from J; bases unmatched to any gene: 13. CDR3 in amino acids: CASRPGLDSLGTQYF. For the CDR3, the DNA is TGTGCCAGCAGGCCGGGACTAGATAGTTTAGGTACGCAGTATTTT.

This chain uses TRBV12-5 with TRBJ2-3; D might be TRBD1 or TRBD2, each matching 7 bases. CDR1 LGHNT and CDR2 FRNRAP come from the germline V gene. CDR3 length: 13 residues. V lost 5 bases and J lost 13, with 19 bases in between. CDR3 sequence reads: CASGPGRDRVEYF. CDR3 in DNA: TGTGCTAGTGGTCCGGGGAGGGACAGAGTTGAGTATTTT. Filled out from reference TRBV12-5 and TRBJ2-3, the complete variable domain reads DARVTQTPRHKVTEMGQEVTMRCQPILGHNTVFWYRQTMMQGLELLAYFRNRAPLDDSGMPKDRFSAEMPDATLATLKIQPSEPRDSAVYFCASGPGRDRVEYFGPGTRLTVL.

The chain has TRBV5-1 and TRBJ2-5; 8 bases align to TRBD2. CDR1 is SGHRS, CDR2 YFSETQ, per germline. After removal of 3 bases from V and 3 bases from J, the junction contained 4 bases not matched to a gene. This CDR3 has 14 amino acids. CDR3 amino acids: CASSWLGGEETQYF. The CDR3 DNA sequence: TGCGCCAGCAGCTGGCTCGGGGGGGAAGAGACCCAGTACTTC.

V is TRBV3-1 (or the pseudogene TRBV3-2) and J is TRBJ2-7; TRBD1 matches 11 bases. Germline V gene sequence: CDR1 LGHDT, CDR2 YNNKEL (reference sequence). Trimming at V came to 4 bases and at J to 4 bases, leaving 6 bases not matched to a gene. CDR3 length: 15 amino acids. The CDR3 loop reads CASSRVRDRGYEQYF. CDR3 sequence (DNA): TGTGCCAGCAGCCGAGTAAGGGACAGGGGGTACGAGCAGTACTTC.

The rearrangement links TRBV5-1 to TRBJ1-3; TRBD1 might be the D (5 bases). V lost 0 bases and J lost 0, with 16 bases in between. In germline, CDR1 is SGHRS, CDR2 YFSETQ. CDR3 length: 18 amino acids. CDR3 sequence: CASSLDHRQPLSGNTIYF. The CDR3 coding sequence is TGCGCCAGCAGCTTGGACCACCGACAGCCCCTCTCTGGAAACACCATATATTTT.

The rearrangement links TRBV11-2 to TRBJ1-6; 10 nucleotides align to TRBD1. This CDR3 is built from 14 residues. Germline loops: CDR1 SGHAT, CDR2 FQNNGV. After removal of 5 bases from V and 9 bases from J, the junction contained 4 bases not matched to a gene. Written as DNA, the CDR3 is TGTGCCAGCAGCCGTGGACAGGGGGGTTCACCCCTCCACTTT. Encoded protein: CASSRGQGGSPLHF. The full variable domain, its missing parts supplied by reference TRBV11-2 and TRBJ1-6, is EAGVAQSPRYKIIEKRQSVAFWCNPISGHATLYWYQQILGQGPKLLIQFQNNGVVDDSQLPKDRFSAERLKGVDSTLKIQPAKLEDSAVYLCASSRGQGGSPLHFGNGTRLTVT.

The chain combines TRBV3-1 (or the pseudogene TRBV3-2) with TRBJ2-2; 10 bases are shared with TRBD2. The germline CDR1 and CDR2 sequences are LGHDT and YNNKEL (reference sequence). Trimming removed 4 bases from V and 5 bases from J; junction bases left unmatched: 13. The CDR3 is 18 amino acids. This chain's CDR3 is CASSRVRASGSSTGELFF. The CDR3 DNA is TGTGCCAGCAGCCGCGTACGGGCTAGCGGGAGTAGTACCGGGGAGCTGTTTTTT.

The rearrangement uses TRBV19 and TRBJ1-6, with D maybe TRBD1 (5 bases). Germline CDR1 LNHDA, CDR2 SQIVND (reference sequence). The V gene lost 5 bases and the J gene lost 8 bases, with 16 bases spanning the gap. There are 15 residues in the CDR3. The CDR3 loop reads CASSVGTGGYSPLHF. The CDR3 DNA follows: TGTGCCAGTAGTGTAGGAACAGGCGGTTATTCACCCCTCCACTTT.

V and J are TRBV29-1 and TRBJ1-5; D is ambiguous. Per germline, CDR1 SQVTM and CDR2 ANQGSEA. V lost 5 bases, J lost 0 bases, and 8 bases lay in between. The CDR3 is made up of 13 amino acids. In nucleotides, the CDR3 is TGCAGCGTTAGAGCGAATAGCAATCAGCCCCAGCATTTT. This gives the protein CSVRANSNQPQHF.

Turning to this clone: This sample also contains other DNA sequences that code for the same CDR3. CDR3 residues: CASSLRGNTEAFF. Here the CDR3 DNA reads TGTGCCAGCAGTTTACGTGGGAACACTGAAGCTTTCTTT. The V and J genes are TRBV12-3 or TRBV12-4 and TRBJ1-1; D gene uncertain. The V end lost 2 bases, the J end lost 1 base, and 5 bases lay between the germline ends. The length of the CDR3 is 13 residues.

The chain couples TRBV30 to TRBJ2-1; TRBD2 aligns across 11 bases. The V gene end was trimmed by 3 bases and the J gene end by 7 bases; junction bases not matched to a gene: 5. Germline lookup yields CDR1 GTSNPN and CDR2 SVGIG (reference sequence). The CDR3 runs to 14 residues. As DNA, the CDR3 is TGTGCCTGGAGCCCGGGACTAGCGGCAAATGAGCAGTTCTTC. Translating gives CAWSPGLAANEQFF.

V gene TRBV7-2 combines with J gene TRBJ2-2; 9 bases are shared with TRBD1. V shed 4 bases, J shed 6 bases, and the junction held 6 bases outside the gene matches. The CDR3 loop spans 15 amino acids. Germline loops: CDR1 SGHTA, CDR2 FQGNSA. CDR3 region: CASSSRQGGSGELFF. The CDR3 coding sequence is TGTGCCAGCAGCTCGAGACAGGGGGGGTCCGGGGAGCTGTTTTTT.